This TCR beta chain is from a study of blood T cell repertoires in COVID-19. Study as a whole: Sites in the United States, Italy and Spain provided acute and convalescent COVID-19 samples.

CDR3 length: 15 residues. V dropped 5 bases and J dropped 2; count of bases not matched to a gene: 5. CDR1 is SGHRS, CDR2 YFSETQ, per germline. Seattle-derived patients entered the study during active infection and were followed longitudinally. Original handling: Reference gene primer amplification in the assay estimated nucleated cell counts. The assay was immunoSEQ multiplex PCR, and TCRdb's table has in-frame clones only and misses some. Clonal size and the V and J genes are those of that table, whereas D and trimming came from the DNA. The sample lists roughly 200,000 clones; around 80% were seen once.

The chain recombines TRBV5-1 with TRBJ1-3; 9 nucleotides line up with TRBD1. The clonotype was recovered from a woman of 80 years or more with COVID-19, enrolled during active disease. The sequencing input was peripheral blood. The CDR3 coding sequence is TGCGCCAGCAGACAGGGGGCTTCGGCTGGAAACACCATATATTTT. Residues: CASRQGASAGNTIYF. Full variable domain (rest looked up from reference TRBV5-1 and TRBJ1-3): KAGVTQTPRYLIKTRGQQVTLSCSPISGHRSVSWYQQTPGQGLQFLFEYFSETQRNKGNFPGRFSGRQFSNSRSEMNVSTLELGDSALYLCASRQGASAGNTIYFGEGSWLTVV.